This paragraph reports one TCR beta chain. Trimming cost V 0 bases and J 1 base, with 8 bases left between them. The CDR3 sequence is 15 residues long. Looked up from germline, CDR1 is SGDLS and CDR2 is YYNGEE. This specimen belongs to a study of blood T cell repertoires in COVID-19. Study summary: Acute and convalescent COVID-19 specimens originated in the United States, Italy and Spain.

Authors' data handling: Reference gene primer amplification yielded estimated nucleated cell counts. Measured with immunoSEQ multiplex PCR; TCRdb has only the in-frame clones, and not every one. That table furnishes V, J and clone size, whereas the DNA furnished D and trimming. Among 95,000 to 100,000 clones listed, around 92% were seen once. The origin of this receptor is a man in his forties or fifties with active COVID-19. The sequencing sample was made of peripheral blood. The chain links TRBV9 to TRBJ1-3; possible D gene TRBD1, 6 bases. In DNA form, the CDR3 reads TGTGCCAGCAGCGTAGGAGGGGGTTCTGGAAACACCATATATTTT. It specifies CASSVGGGSGNTIYF.